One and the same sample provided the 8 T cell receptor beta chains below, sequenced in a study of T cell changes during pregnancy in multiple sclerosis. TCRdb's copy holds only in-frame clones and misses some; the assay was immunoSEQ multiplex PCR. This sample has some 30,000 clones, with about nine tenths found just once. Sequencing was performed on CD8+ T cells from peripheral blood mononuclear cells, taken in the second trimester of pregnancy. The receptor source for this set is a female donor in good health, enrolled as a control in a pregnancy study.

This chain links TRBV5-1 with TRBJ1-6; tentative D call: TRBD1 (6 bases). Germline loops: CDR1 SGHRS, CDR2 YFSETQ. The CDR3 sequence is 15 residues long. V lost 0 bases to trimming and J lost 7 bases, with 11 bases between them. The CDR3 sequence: CASSLDGGRNSPLHF. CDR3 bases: TGCGCCAGCAGCTTGGATGGGGGCCGGAATTCACCCCTCCACTTT.

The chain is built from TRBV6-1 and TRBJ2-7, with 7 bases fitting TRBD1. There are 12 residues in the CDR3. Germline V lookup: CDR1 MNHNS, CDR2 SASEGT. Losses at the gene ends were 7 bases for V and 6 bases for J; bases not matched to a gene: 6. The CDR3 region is CASNPTGIEQYF. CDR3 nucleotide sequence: TGTGCCAGCAATCCGACAGGGATCGAGCAGTACTTC.

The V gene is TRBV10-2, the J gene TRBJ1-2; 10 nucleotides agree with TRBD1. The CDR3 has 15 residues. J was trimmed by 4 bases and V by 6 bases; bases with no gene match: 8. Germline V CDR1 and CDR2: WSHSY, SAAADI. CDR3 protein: CASRTGTGAIYGYTF. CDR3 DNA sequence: TGCGCCAGCAGGACCGGGACAGGGGCAATCTATGGCTACACCTTC.

In nucleotides, the CDR3 is TGTGCCAGCAGCTTGGTTACAGGGAGAGAATATGGCTACACCTTC. It translates to CASSLVTGREYGYTF. V is TRBV5-6 and J is TRBJ1-2; D perhaps matches TRBD1 (6 bases). The CDR3 consists of 15 residues. Looked up from germline, CDR1 is SGHDT and CDR2 is YYEEEE. Trimming took 0 bases from V and 5 from J, leaving 14 bases between them.

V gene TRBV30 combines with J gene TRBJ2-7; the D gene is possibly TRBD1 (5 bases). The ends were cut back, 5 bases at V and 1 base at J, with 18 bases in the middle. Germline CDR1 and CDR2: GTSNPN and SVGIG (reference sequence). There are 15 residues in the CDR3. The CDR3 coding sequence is TGTGCCTGGGATCCTCCCAGGGCACCGTCCTACGAGCAGTACTTC. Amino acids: CAWDPPRAPSYEQYF.

The CDR3 nucleotides are TGTGCCAGCAGCTTCGCGGGGACGGCGAACACTGAAGCTTTCTTT. Translation gives CASSFAGTANTEAFF. The chain couples TRBV7-2 to TRBJ1-1, with D perhaps matching TRBD1 (5 bases). Trimming removed 3 bases from V and 1 base from J, with 12 bases in between. From germline, CDR1 is SGHTA and CDR2 FQGNSA. The CDR3 runs to 15 residues. Using reference TRBV7-2 and TRBJ1-1 for the parts outside the CDR3, the full variable domain is GAGVSQSPSNKVTEKGKDVELRCDPISGHTALYWYRQSLGQGLEFLIYFQGNSAPDKSGLPSDRFSAERTGGSVSTLTIQRTQQEDSAVYLCASSFAGTANTEAFFGQGTRLTVV.

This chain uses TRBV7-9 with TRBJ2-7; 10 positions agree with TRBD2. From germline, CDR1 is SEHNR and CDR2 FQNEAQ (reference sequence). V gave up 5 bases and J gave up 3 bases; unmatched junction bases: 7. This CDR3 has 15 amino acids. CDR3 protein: CASSLWASGGYEQYF. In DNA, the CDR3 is TGTGCCAGCAGCCTCTGGGCTAGCGGGGGCTACGAGCAGTACTTC.

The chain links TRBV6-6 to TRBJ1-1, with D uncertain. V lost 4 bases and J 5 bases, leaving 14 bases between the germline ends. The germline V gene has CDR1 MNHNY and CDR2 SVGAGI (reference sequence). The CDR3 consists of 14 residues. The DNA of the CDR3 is TGTGCCAGCAGTTTAGAACCACGGGAGACTGAAGCTTTCTTT. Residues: CASSLEPRETEAFF.